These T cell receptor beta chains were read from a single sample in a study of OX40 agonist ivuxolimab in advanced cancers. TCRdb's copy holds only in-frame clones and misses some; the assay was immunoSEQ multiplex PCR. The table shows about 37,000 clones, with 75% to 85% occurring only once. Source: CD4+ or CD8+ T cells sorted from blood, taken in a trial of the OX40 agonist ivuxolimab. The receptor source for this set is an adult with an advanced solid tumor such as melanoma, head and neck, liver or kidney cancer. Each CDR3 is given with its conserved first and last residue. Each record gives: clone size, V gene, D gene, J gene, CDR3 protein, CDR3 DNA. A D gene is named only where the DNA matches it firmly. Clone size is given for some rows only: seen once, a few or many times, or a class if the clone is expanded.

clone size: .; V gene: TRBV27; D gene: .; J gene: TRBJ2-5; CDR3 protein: CASSPRGDRETQYF; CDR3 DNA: TGTGCCAGCAGCCCGAGAGGGGATAGGGAGACCCAGTACTTC
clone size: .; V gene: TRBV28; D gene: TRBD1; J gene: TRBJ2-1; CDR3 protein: CATRGTGMDEQFF; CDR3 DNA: TGTGCCACCCGGGGGACAGGGATGGATGAGCAGTTCTTC
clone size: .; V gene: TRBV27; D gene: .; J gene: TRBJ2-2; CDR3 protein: CASLARGTNTGELFF; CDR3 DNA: TGTGCCAGCCTCGCACGCGGAACTAACACCGGGGAGCTGTTTTTT
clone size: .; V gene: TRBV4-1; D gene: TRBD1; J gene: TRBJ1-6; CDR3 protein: CASSPPGEGAAPLHF; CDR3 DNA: TGCGCCAGCAGCCCACCAGGGGAGGGGGCCGCACCCCTCCACTTT
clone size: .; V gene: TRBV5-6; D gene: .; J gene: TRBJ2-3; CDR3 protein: CASSVSTDTQYF; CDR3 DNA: TGTGCCAGCAGCGTCAGCACAGATACGCAGTATTTT
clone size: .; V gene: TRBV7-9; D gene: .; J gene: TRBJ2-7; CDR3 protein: CASSPRDLSSYEQYF; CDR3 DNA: TGTGCCAGCAGCCCCCGGGACTTATCGTCCTACGAGCAGTACTTC
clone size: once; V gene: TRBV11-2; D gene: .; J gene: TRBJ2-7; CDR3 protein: CASSLQGSSYEQYF; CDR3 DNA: TGTGCCAGCAGCTTACAGGGTAGCTCCTACGAGCAGTACTTC
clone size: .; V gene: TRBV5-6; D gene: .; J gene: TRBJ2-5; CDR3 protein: CASTHWAGGLYETQYF; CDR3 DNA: TGTGCCAGCACCCATTGGGCAGGGGGGTTATATGAGACCCAGTACTTC
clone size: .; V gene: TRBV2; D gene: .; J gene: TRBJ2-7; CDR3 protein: CASSEDDPEQYF; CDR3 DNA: TGTGCCAGCAGTGAAGATGACCCCGAGCAGTACTTC
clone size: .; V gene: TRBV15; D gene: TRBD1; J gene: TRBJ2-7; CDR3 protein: CATSRGKGAHEQYF; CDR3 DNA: TGTGCCACCAGCAGAGGAAAGGGGGCTCACGAGCAGTACTTC
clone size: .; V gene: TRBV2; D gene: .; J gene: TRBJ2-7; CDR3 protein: CASSESAGALYEQYF; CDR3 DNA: TGTGCCAGCAGTGAATCTGCGGGGGCCCTCTACGAGCAGTACTTC
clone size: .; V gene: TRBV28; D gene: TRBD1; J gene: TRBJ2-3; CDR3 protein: CASRVRQGPTDTQYF; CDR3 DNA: TGTGCCAGCAGAGTGAGACAGGGCCCCACAGATACGCAGTATTTT
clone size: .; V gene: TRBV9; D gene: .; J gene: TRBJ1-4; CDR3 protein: CASSPPGGGTQRTSEKLFF; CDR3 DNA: TGTGCCAGCAGCCCACCGGGGGGGGGAACCCAACGGACTAGTGAAAAACTGTTTTTT
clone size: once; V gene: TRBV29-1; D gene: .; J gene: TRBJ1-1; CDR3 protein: CSAGGESRTEAFF; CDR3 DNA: TGCAGCGCTGGGGGTGAGTCGAGGACTGAAGCTTTCTTT
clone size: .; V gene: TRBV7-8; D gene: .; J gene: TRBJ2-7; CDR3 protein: CASSASTGIYEQYF; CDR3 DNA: TGTGCCAGCAGCGCCAGTACAGGGATCTACGAGCAGTACTTC
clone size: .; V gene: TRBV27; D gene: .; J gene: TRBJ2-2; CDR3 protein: CASSSVRGDTGELFF; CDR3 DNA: TGTGCCAGCAGTTCCGTGCGTGGGGACACCGGGGAGCTGTTTTTT
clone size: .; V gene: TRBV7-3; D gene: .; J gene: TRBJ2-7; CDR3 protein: CASSPGASYEQYF; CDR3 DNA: TGTGCCAGCAGCCCCGGTGCGTCCTACGAGCAGTACTTC
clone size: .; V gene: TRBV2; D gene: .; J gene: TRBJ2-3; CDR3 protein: CASSEGPQMTDTQYF; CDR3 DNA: TGTGCCAGCAGTGAAGGGCCACAGATGACAGATACGCAGTATTTT
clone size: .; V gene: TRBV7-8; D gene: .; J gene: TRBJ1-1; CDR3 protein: CASSFIGNTEAFF; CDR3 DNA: TGTGCCAGCAGCTTCATAGGGAACACTGAAGCTTTCTTT
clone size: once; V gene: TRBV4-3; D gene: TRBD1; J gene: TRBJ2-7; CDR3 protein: CASSFSGTGEAYEQYF; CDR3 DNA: TGCGCCAGCAGCTTTTCCGGGACAGGGGAGGCCTACGAGCAGTACTTC
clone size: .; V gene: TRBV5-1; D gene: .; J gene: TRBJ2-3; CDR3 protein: CASSLGHSDTQYF; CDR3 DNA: TGCGCCAGCAGCCTGGGCCACTCGGATACGCAGTATTTT
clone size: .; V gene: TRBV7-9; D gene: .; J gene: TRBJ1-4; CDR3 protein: CASSLLQTNEKLFF; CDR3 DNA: TGTGCCAGCAGCCTACTGCAGACTAATGAAAAACTGTTTTTT
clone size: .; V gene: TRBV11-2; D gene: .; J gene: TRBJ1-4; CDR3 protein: CASSPRRGEQEKLFF; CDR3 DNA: TGTGCCAGCAGCCCCCGGAGAGGGGAACAAGAAAAACTGTTTTTT
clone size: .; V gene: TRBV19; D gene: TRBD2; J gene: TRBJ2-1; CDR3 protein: CASSTTAGDHLHNEQFF; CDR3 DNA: TGTGCCAGTAGTACCACTGCGGGGGACCACCTACACAATGAGCAGTTCTTC
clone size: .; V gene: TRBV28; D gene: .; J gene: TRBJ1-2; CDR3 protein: CASSLSGTRGSGYGYTF; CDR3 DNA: TGTGCCAGCAGTTTATCCGGGACGCGAGGGTCGGGGTATGGCTACACCTTC
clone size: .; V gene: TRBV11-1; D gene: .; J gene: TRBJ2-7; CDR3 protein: CASSLGRVYEQYF; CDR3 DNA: TGTGCCAGTTCCTTAGGAAGGGTCTACGAGCAGTACTTC
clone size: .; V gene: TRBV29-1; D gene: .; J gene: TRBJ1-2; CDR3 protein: CSVDTGSGDGYTF; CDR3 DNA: TGCAGCGTTGATACAGGGTCGGGTGATGGCTACACCTTC
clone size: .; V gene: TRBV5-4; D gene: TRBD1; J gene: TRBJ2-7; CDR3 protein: CASSSGTGGYEQYF; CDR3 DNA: TGTGCCAGCAGTTCCGGGACAGGGGGCTACGAGCAGTACTTC
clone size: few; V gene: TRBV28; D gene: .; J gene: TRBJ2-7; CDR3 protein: CASTVWVQGRNEQYF; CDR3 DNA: TGTGCCAGCACCGTTTGGGTGCAGGGAAGGAACGAGCAGTACTTC
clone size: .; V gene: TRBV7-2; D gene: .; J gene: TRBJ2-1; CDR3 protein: CASSASFSAYNEQFF; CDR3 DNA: TGTGCCAGCAGCGCTAGTTTCTCAGCCTACAATGAGCAGTTCTTC
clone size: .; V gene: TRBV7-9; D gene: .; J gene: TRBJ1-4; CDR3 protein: CASSPPGAATNEKLFF; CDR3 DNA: TGTGCCAGCAGTCCCCCAGGCGCCGCAACTAATGAAAAACTGTTTTTT
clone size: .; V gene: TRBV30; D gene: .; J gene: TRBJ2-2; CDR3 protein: CAWSVHESRVSTGELFF; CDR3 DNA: TGTGCCTGGAGTGTACACGAATCGCGAGTTAGCACCGGGGAGCTGTTTTTT
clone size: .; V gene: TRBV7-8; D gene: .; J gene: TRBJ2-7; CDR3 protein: CASSTDHPNYEQYF; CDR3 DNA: TGTGCCAGCAGCACCGACCACCCAAACTACGAGCAGTACTTC
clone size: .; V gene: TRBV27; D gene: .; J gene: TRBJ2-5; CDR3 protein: CASSTGGTQYF; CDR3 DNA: TGTGCCAGCAGTACAGGAGGGACCCAGTACTTC
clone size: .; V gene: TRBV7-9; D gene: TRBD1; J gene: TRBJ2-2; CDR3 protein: CASSSRDRNTGELFF; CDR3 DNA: TGTGCCAGCAGCTCCCGGGACAGGAACACCGGGGAGCTGTTTTTT
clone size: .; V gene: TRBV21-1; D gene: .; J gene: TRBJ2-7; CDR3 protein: CASSKVQGESYEQYF; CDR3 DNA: TGTGCCAGCAGCAAAGTGCAGGGGGAGTCCTACGAGCAGTACTTC
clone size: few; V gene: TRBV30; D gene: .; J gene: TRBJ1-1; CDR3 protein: CAWGRGFTEAFF; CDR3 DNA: TGTGCCTGGGGCAGGGGATTTACTGAAGCTTTCTTT
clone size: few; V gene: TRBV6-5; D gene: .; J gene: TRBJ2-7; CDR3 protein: CASSYSSDPGDEQYF; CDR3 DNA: TGTGCCAGCAGTTACTCATCCGACCCGGGGGACGAGCAGTACTTC
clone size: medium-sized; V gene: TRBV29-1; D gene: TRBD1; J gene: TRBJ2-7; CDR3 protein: CSVDAGTGNYEQYF; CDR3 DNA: TGCAGCGTTGACGCCGGGACAGGGAACTACGAGCAGTACTTC
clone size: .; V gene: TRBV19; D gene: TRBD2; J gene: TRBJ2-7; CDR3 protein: CASSIVAGGPDEQYF; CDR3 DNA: TGTGCCAGTAGTATTGTAGCGGGAGGGCCCGACGAGCAGTACTTC
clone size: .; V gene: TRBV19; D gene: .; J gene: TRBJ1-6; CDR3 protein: CASRRQEYNSPLHF; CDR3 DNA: TGTGCCAGTAGAAGACAGGAGTATAATTCACCCCTCCACTTT
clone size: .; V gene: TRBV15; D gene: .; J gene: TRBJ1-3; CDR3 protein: CATSAGTSPGNTIYF; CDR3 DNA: TGTGCCACCAGCGCAGGGACATCACCTGGAAACACCATATATTTT
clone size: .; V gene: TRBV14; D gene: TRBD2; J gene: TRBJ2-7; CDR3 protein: CASSQAPSGLAGDYEQYF; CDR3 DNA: TGTGCCAGCAGCCAGGCACCCTCCGGACTAGCGGGGGACTACGAGCAGTACTTC
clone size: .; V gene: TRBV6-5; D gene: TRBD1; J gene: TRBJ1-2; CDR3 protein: CASRTGGGNYGYTF; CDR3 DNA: TGTGCCAGCCGGACAGGGGGAGGTAACTATGGCTACACCTTC
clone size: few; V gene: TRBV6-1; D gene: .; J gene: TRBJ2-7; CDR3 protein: CASSPHGVQYF; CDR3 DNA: TGTGCCAGCAGCCCCCATGGCGTGCAGTACTTC
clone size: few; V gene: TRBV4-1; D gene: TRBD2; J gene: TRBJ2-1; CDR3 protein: CASRLSGSAYNEQFF; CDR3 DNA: TGCGCCAGCAGACTTAGCGGGAGTGCCTACAATGAGCAGTTCTTC